The following is a TCR beta chain sequence with its context. The data derive from a study of control samples from healthy donors and cancer patients. Generated by immunoSEQ multiplex PCR, the TCRdb table keeps only in-frame clones and is missing some. The profile shows 100,000 to 120,000 clones, around 89% of them singletons. The receptor comes from a woman between 55 and 75 years old with lung cancer. What was sequenced was PBMCs.

The CDR3 here is CASSVGDLLLFNTGELFF. The CDR3 DNA reads TGTGCCAGCAGCGTAGGAGACCTACTTCTTTTTAACACCGGGGAGCTGTTTTTT. The genes are TRBV9 and TRBJ2-2; D remains ambiguous. Germline values: CDR1 SGDLS, CDR2 YYNGEE. CDR3 length equals 18 residues. Trimming cost V 0 bases and J 2 bases, with 17 bases left between them.